This TCR beta chain derives from a study of blood T cell repertoires in COVID-19. At the level of the study: Samples came from the United States, Italy and Spain, spanning acute and convalescent COVID-19. Sample material is recorded as cDNA or gDNA derived from T cells, B-cell-depleted T cells, or PBMCs.

The germline gives CDR1 SGHTA, CDR2 FQGTGA. The V gene lost 5 bases and the J gene lost 2 bases, with 8 bases spanning the gap. This CDR3 spans 13 amino acids. Authors' processing steps: From reference gene primer amplification, estimates of nucleated cell counts were derived. Assay used: immunoSEQ multiplex PCR; TCRdb lists only in-frame clones, some missing. That table furnishes V, J and clone size, whereas the DNA furnished D and trimming. The sample consists of under 95,000 clones, 88% of them appearing once. This TCR derives from a human donor in a cohort sampled during active COVID-19. The chain employs TRBV7-3 and TRBJ2-3; no firm D call. The material sequenced was peripheral blood. CDR3 amino acids: CASSPGNTDTQYF. The CDR3, as DNA: TGTGCCAGCAGCCCAGGCAACACAGATACGCAGTATTTT.